The T cell receptor (beta chain) described here comes from a study of CD4 T cells in relation to SARS-CoV-2 and coronaviruses. Clones were sequenced by immunoSEQ multiplex PCR, and TCRdb holds only the in-frame ones, with some missing. The sample holds about 56,000 clones, under 95% seen once. The V end was cut by 4 bases, the J end by 2 bases, with 24 bases between. The CDR3 totals 19 residues. The V gene's germline CDR1 is KGHSH and CDR2 LQKENI. This receptor was taken from an adult with COVID-19. The chain links TRBV18 to TRBJ2-1; tentative D call: TRBD2 (6 bases). The material sequenced was naive CD4+ T cells from PBMCs. Subset indicated: naive CD4+ T cells isolated by negative enrichment. The CDR3 DNA sequence: TGTGCCAGCTCACGCGCGGAGGGCTTCTACGGGAGCCCCTACAATGAGCAGTTCTTC. Protein sequence: CASSRAEGFYGSPYNEQFF.